This T cell receptor beta chain was identified in a study of regulatory T cells in long-lasting Graves disease. Time point indicated: persistent/refractory GD, antithyroid drugs over 5 years with positive TRAb. There was RNA extracted from PBMCs, and the TCR library was made from it. Guidelines of the American Thyroid Association were used to diagnose Graves' disease. The patient group derived from an endocrinology department in Xi'an, China. Looked up from germline, CDR1 is ENHRY and CDR2 is SYGVKD. CDR3 length: 16 residues. Trimming left V 7 bases short and J 1 base short, with 19 bases between. Researchers made TCR beta libraries by using iRepertoire HTBI primers and running Arm-PCR on CDR3 regions. TCRdb re-called the multiplex PCR reads with MiXCR, one entry per CDR3 protein. The sample lists hundreds of thousands of distinct CDR3 sequences, 21% seen once, with over 11% in the top ten. This clonotype was recorded at least ten times. Its cognate antigen is unknown.

Overall study results and limits: Exclusively peripheral blood, rather than thyroid tissue, was studied. Relative to newly diagnosed Graves' patients, persistent ones had lower TCR diversity.

The sequences come from peripheral blood mononuclear cells (PBMCs), collected when the disease was refractory, from a patient treated with antithyroid drugs. This clonotype originated in a female donor with Graves disease. The chain is built from TRBV10-3 and TRBJ1-1; D unclear. The CDR3: CAITAEGGRRNTEAFF. The CDR3 DNA reads TGTGCCATCACGGCTGAGGGCGGGCGGAGGAACACTGAAGCTTTCTTT.